This T cell receptor beta chain was sequenced during a study of T cell repertoires in cytomegalovirus infection. The CDR3 sequence is 13 residues long. The V gene end was trimmed by 6 bases and the J gene end by 7 bases; junction bases not matched to a gene: 6. CDR1 and CDR2 (germline): MNHNS, SASEGT. Study outcomes and limitations: Carriers of CMV plus the relevant HLA were identified by cumulative public TCR beta family frequency.

As concerns this clonotype: What it binds is unknown.

TCRdb re-derived calls from the reads in MiXCR, one entry per CDR3 protein. The repertoire holds around 540,000 distinct CDR3 sequences, with roughly a third as singletons. The chain is built from TRBV6-1 and TRBJ1-1; 9 nucleotides agree with TRBD1. This material consisted of cultured PBMCs, taken from culture after CMV antigen stimulation. This TCR came from a human donor in good health (CMV status not recorded). Some clones in this sample may be carry-over from other donors' samples. CDR3 region: CASRRTGAVEAFF. In DNA, the CDR3 is TGTGCCAGCAGGAGGACAGGGGCTGTTGAAGCTTTCTTT.